One sample yielded the 7 T cell receptor beta chains listed below, sequenced in a study of cytomegalovirus exposure and HLA in healthy donors. PCR primers comprised 60 Vbeta and 13 Jbeta primers. TCRdb's copy holds only in-frame clones and misses some; the assay was immunoSEQ multiplex PCR. The repertoire shows roughly 77,000 clones; the top ten hold around 3.8%. Sequencing was performed on PBMCs. The source is a female donor in good health and CMV-seropositive.

CDR3 region: CASKGARTEAFF. CDR3 nucleotide sequence: TGTGCCAGCAAGGGGGCGAGAACTGAAGCTTTCTTT. The V gene is TRBV6-6, the J gene TRBJ1-1; TRBD1 aligns across 7 bases. The CDR3 contains 12 residues. CDR1 and CDR2 (germline): MNHNY, SVGAGI (reference sequence). The J segment lost 5 bases and the V segment lost 7 bases, leaving 4 bases of the junction unmatched.

The chain has TRBV21-1 and TRBJ1-5; the table's D call, TRBD1, has no DNA check behind it. TRBV21-1 counts as a pseudogene. CDR3 length: 15 residues. The CDR3 region has the DNA TGTGCCAGCAGCTCATGGGACAGGCTTAATCAGCCCCAGCATTTT. Amino acids: CASSSWDRLNQPQHF.

This chain uses TRBV29-1 with TRBJ2-6; 9 nucleotides match TRBD2. CDR3 length: 15 amino acids. V shed 4 bases, J shed 0 bases, and the junction held 1 base outside the gene matches. CDR1 and CDR2 from the germline V gene are SQVTM and ANQGSEA. The CDR3 region is CSVVSGSSGANVLTF. The CDR3 DNA reads as TGCAGCGTTGTTAGCGGGAGCTCTGGGGCCAACGTCCTGACTTTC.

This chain connects TRBV6-5 to TRBJ1-5; 9 bases are shared with TRBD1. Unmatched junction bases numbered 6, after V lost 6 bases and J lost 3 bases. CDR1 is MNHEY and CDR2 is SVGAGI in the germline V gene. This CDR3 has 15 residues. The CDR3 reads CASSPRDRANQPQHF. The DNA for the CDR3 is TGTGCCAGCAGCCCCAGGGACAGGGCCAATCAGCCCCAGCATTTT.

This chain connects TRBV7-9 to TRBJ1-6; 8 bases line up with TRBD1. Trimming at V came to 2 bases and at J to 5 bases, leaving 2 bases not matched to a gene. This CDR3 has 15 residues. Germline lookup yields CDR1 SEHNR and CDR2 FQNEAQ (reference sequence). CDR3 DNA sequence: TGTGCCAGCAGCTTACCGGGACAGGATAATTCACCCCTCCACTTT. Protein product: CASSLPGQDNSPLHF. Full variable domain (rest looked up from reference TRBV7-9 and TRBJ1-6): DTGVSQNPRHKITKRGQNVTFRCDPISEHNRLYWYRQTLGQGPEFLTYFQNEAQLEKSRLLSDRFSAERPKGSFSTLEIQRTEQGDSAMYLCASSLPGQDNSPLHFGNGTRLTVT.

The CDR3: CASKDTASTEAFF. CDR3 sequence (DNA): TGTGCCAGCAAGGACACGGCAAGCACTGAAGCTTTCTTT. This chain connects TRBV19 to TRBJ1-1; possible D gene TRBD1, 5 bases. CDR1 and CDR2 (germline): LNHDA, SQIVND (reference sequence). The CDR3 is 13 amino acids. The V gene lost 9 bases and the J gene lost 4 bases, with 15 bases spanning the gap.

The chain recombines TRBV5-1 with TRBJ2-7; D may be TRBD1 (6 bases). CDR1 SGHRS and CDR2 YFSETQ come from the germline V gene. Trimming removed 4 bases at V and 5 bases at J, with 13 bases between. The CDR3 is made up of 13 amino acids. The CDR3 DNA reads as TGCGCCAGCAGCCGAGGGCCAGGGGACGAGCAGTACTTC. It yields the protein CASSRGPGDEQYF.